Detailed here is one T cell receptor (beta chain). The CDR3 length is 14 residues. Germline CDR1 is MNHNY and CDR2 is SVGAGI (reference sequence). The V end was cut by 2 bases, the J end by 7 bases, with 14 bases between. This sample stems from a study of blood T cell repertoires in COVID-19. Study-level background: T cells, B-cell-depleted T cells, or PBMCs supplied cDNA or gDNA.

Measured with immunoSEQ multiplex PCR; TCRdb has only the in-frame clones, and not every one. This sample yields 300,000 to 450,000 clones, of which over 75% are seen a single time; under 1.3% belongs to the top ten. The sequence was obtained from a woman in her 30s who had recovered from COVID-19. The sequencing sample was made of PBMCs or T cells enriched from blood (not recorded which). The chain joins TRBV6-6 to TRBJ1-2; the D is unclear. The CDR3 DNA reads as TGTGCCAGCAGTTACGGGCAGAGTAATGTTGGCTACACCTTC. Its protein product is CASSYGQSNVGYTF.